One and the same sample provided the 22 T cell receptor beta chains below, sequenced in a study of circulating and synovial CD4+ cells in juvenile arthritis. The repertoire was sequenced with immunoSEQ multiplex PCR; TCRdb's copy has only in-frame clones and lacks some. Among 30,000 or so clones listed, nearly 95% were seen once. The sample comprised CD4+ T cells from blood. These TCRs come from a human donor with juvenile idiopathic arthritis.

The V call is TRBV10-3, the J call TRBJ2-5, with TRBD2 matching 10 bases. Trimming removed 5 bases from V and 2 bases from J; junction bases left unmatched: 5. This CDR3 is built from 15 residues. Looked up from germline, CDR1 is ENHRY and CDR2 is SYGVKD. The CDR3 sequence: CAISKGTSVQETQYF. DNA of the CDR3: TGTGCCATCAGTAAGGGGACTAGCGTACAAGAGACCCAGTACTTC.

The rearrangement joins TRBV7-6 to TRBJ1-1; tentatively, D is TRBD1 (6 bases). The CDR3 consists of 13 residues. V was cut by 1 base and J by 3 bases, with 6 bases left in between. Germline V gives CDR1 SGHVS, CDR2 FNYEAQ. The CDR3: CASSLEGDTEAFF. As DNA, the CDR3 is TGTGCCAGCAGCTTAGAGGGGGACACTGAAGCTTTCTTT.

This rearrangement joins TRBV2 to TRBJ2-6; 11 bases match TRBD2. This CDR3 region has 17 residues. The trim removed 6 bases at V and 0 bases at J, leaving 4 bases unmatched. Germline V gene lookup returns CDR1 SNHLY and CDR2 FYNNEI. CDR3 in DNA: TGTGCCAGCAGCCTAGCGGGGGGATTCTCTGGGGCCAACGTCCTGACTTTC. Translation gives CASSLAGGFSGANVLTF.

The V call is TRBV10-3, the J call TRBJ1-5; TRBD1 matches 8 bases. The V segment lost 0 bases and the J segment 2 bases; nucleotides outside the gene matches: 0. CDR3 length equals 15 residues. Germline V lookup: CDR1 ENHRY, CDR2 SYGVKD. The DNA of the CDR3 is TGTGCCATCAGTGAGTCGGACAGGGGCAATCAGCCCCAGCATTTT. Translated, it gives CAISESDRGNQPQHF.

V is TRBV2 and J is TRBJ2-3; 10 bases agree with TRBD2. The CDR3 consists of 14 residues. Germline V gene lookup returns CDR1 SNHLY and CDR2 FYNNEI. The J segment lost 4 bases and the V segment lost 8 bases, leaving 6 bases of the junction unmatched. The CDR3 DNA follows: TGTGCCAGCCGTAGCGGGGGGTCTGCAGATACGCAGTATTTT. Encoded protein: CASRSGGSADTQYF.

The chain combines TRBV7-8 with TRBJ2-7; 7 bases agree with TRBD2. V shed 1 base, J shed 2 bases, and the junction held 2 bases outside the gene matches. This CDR3 is 14 amino acids long. Germline CDR1 SGHVS, CDR2 FQNEAQ. CDR3 bases: TGTGCCAGCAGCTTAGTGGGGGGGGCCTACGAGCAGTACTTC. Protein product: CASSLVGGAYEQYF. Full variable domain (outside the CDR3, taken from reference TRBV7-8 and TRBJ2-7): GAGVSQSPRYKVAKRGQDVALRCDPISGHVSLFWYQQALGQGPEFLTYFQNEAQLDKSGLPSDRFFAERPEGSVSTLKIQRTQQEDSAVYLCASSLVGGAYEQYFGPGTRLTVT.

This chain joins TRBV4-2 and TRBJ2-3, with TRBD2 as a possible D gene (7 bases). The germline V and J ends were trimmed by 1 base and 1 base, with 15 bases remaining between them. CDR1 is LGHNA, CDR2 YNFKEQ, per germline. This CDR3 contains 17 residues. The CDR3 reads CASSQGSRGAGTDTQYF. The DNA for the CDR3 is TGTGCCAGCAGCCAAGGGAGCCGGGGGGCGGGCACAGATACGCAGTATTTT.

V is TRBV5-6 and J is TRBJ2-7; D possibly corresponds to TRBD2 (5 bases). This CDR3 has 14 residues. The germline CDR1 and CDR2 sequences are SGHDT and YYEEEE. The V and J ends lost 1 base and 3 bases respectively, with 11 bases between them. The CDR3 protein is CASSLRSGGYEQYF. In DNA, the CDR3 is TGTGCCAGCAGCTTGAGGAGCGGAGGCTACGAGCAGTACTTC. Variable domain in full (rest from reference TRBV5-6 and TRBJ2-7): DAGVTQSPTHLIKTRGQQVTLRCSPKSGHDTVSWYQQALGQGPQFIFQYYEEEERQRGNFPDRFSGHQFPNYSSELNVNALLLGDSALYLCASSLRSGGYEQYFGPGTRLTVT.

The J gene is TRBJ1-2, the V gene TRBV6-5, with 7 bases identical to TRBD1. The J segment lost 3 bases and the V segment lost 5 bases, leaving 6 bases of the junction unmatched. CDR1 MNHEY and CDR2 SVGAGI come from the germline V gene. The CDR3 sequence is 14 residues long. CDR3 nucleotides: TGTGCCAGCAGTCTTCGGACAGGCTACTATGGCTACACCTTC. Encoded protein: CASSLRTGYYGYTF.

This chain connects TRBV2 to TRBJ1-1; 8 bases agree with TRBD1. Germline V gene sequence: CDR1 SNHLY, CDR2 FYNNEI. The trim removed 5 bases at V and 0 bases at J, leaving 5 bases unmatched. The CDR3 covers 15 residues. The CDR3 is CASSPDRGLNTEAFF. Written as DNA, the CDR3 is TGTGCCAGCAGTCCTGACAGGGGCTTGAACACTGAAGCTTTCTTT. Together with reference TRBV2 and TRBJ1-1, the CDR3 gives the full variable domain: EPEVTQTPSHQVTQMGQEVILRCVPISNHLYFYWYRQILGQKVEFLVSFYNNEISEKSEIFDDQFSVERPDGSNFTLKIRSTKLEDSAMYFCASSPDRGLNTEAFFGQGTRLTVV.

This clone was counted a single time. V gene TRBV7-9 combines with J gene TRBJ2-5; possibly TRBD2 for D (7 bases). This CDR3 is built from 19 residues. V gave up 4 bases and J gave up 2 bases, with 26 bases separating them. Germline assignment: CDR1 SEHNR and CDR2 FQNEAQ (reference sequence). The CDR3 loop is CASSSHRWRGPLGQETQYF. The CDR3 DNA reads TGTGCCAGCAGCTCCCATCGCTGGCGGGGGCCTCTAGGACAAGAGACCCAGTACTTC. Filled out from reference TRBV7-9 and TRBJ2-5, the complete variable domain reads DTGVSQNPRHKITKRGQNVTFRCDPISEHNRLYWYRQTLGQGPEFLTYFQNEAQLEKSRLLSDRFSAERPKGSFSTLEIQRTEQGDSAMYLCASSSHRWRGPLGQETQYFGPGTRLLVL.

CDR3 nucleotide sequence: TGTGCCAGCAGCTCCATCAGAACCGGGGAGCTGTTTTTT. Amino acids: CASSSIRTGELFF. V is TRBV7-3 and J is TRBJ2-2; D gene unclear. The CDR3 is 13 residues long. Per germline, CDR1 SGHTA and CDR2 FQGTGA. V was clipped by 4 bases and J by 5 bases, with 8 bases between them.

The chain has TRBV4-1 and TRBJ2-7; 8 bases fit TRBD1. Germline values: CDR1 MGHRA, CDR2 YSYEKL. This CDR3 spans 17 amino acids. V was pared by 0 bases and J by 2 bases, with 9 bases of the junction left unmatched. The CDR3 bases are TGCGCCAGCAGCCAAGAAGCGGAGACAGGGGTGACCTACGAGCAGTACTTC. Translated: CASSQEAETGVTYEQYF.

The chain combines TRBV4-1 with TRBJ2-3; D perhaps matches TRBD1 (6 bases). The CDR3 runs to 13 residues. The ends were cut back, 5 bases at V and 3 bases at J, with 9 bases in the middle. Germline V CDR1 and CDR2: MGHRA, YSYEKL. The CDR3 region has the DNA TGCGCCAGCAGCGGGGGCTCGACAGATACGCAGTATTTT. Its translation is CASSGGSTDTQYF.

This clone was seen a single time. V and J are TRBV7-2 and TRBJ1-1; tentatively, D is TRBD1 (5 bases). Between the trimmed V and J ends, which lost 5 bases and 1 base, there was a span of 11 bases. Germline V gene data show CDR1 as SGHTA and CDR2 as FQGNSA. This CDR3 region has 14 residues. As DNA, the CDR3 is TGTGCCAGCAGCCGCGGGACGGCGAACACTGAAGCTTTCTTT. Its protein product is CASSRGTANTEAFF. Combining the CDR3 with reference TRBV7-2 and TRBJ1-1 gives the whole variable domain GAGVSQSPSNKVTEKGKDVELRCDPISGHTALYWYRQSLGQGLEFLIYFQGNSAPDKSGLPSDRFSAERTGGSVSTLTIQRTQQEDSAVYLCASSRGTANTEAFFGQGTRLTVV.

The V gene is TRBV28, the J gene TRBJ1-5; a possible D gene is TRBD1 (5 bases). This CDR3 is 14 amino acids long. Germline assignment: CDR1 MDHEN and CDR2 SYDVKM. Trimming stripped 2 bases from V and 7 bases from J, with 12 bases between. CDR3 protein: CASSLQGGGQPQHF. CDR3 coding DNA: TGTGCCAGCAGTTTACAGGGAGGAGGGCAGCCCCAGCATTTT.

The rearrangement joins TRBV29-1 to TRBJ2-1, with 9 bases fitting TRBD2. Germline V CDR1 and CDR2: SQVTM, ANQGSEA. The ends lost 7 bases at V and 5 bases at J; junction bases unmatched: 12. This CDR3 is built from 15 residues. The CDR3 DNA reads as TGCAGCGCCTACCCTAGCGGGATCTTCAACAATGAGCAGTTCTTC. This encodes CSAYPSGIFNNEQFF.

V gene TRBV2 combines with J gene TRBJ2-1, with D hard to call. The V and J ends lost 8 bases and 5 bases respectively, with 13 bases between them. The CDR3 runs 13 residues. CDR1 is SNHLY, CDR2 FYNNEI, per germline. The CDR3 nucleotides read TGTGCCAGCGGAGTAGAATCCCACAATGAGCAGTTCTTC. Translated, it gives CASGVESHNEQFF.

This clone has more than one count but fewer than ten. This sequence joins TRBV27 and TRBJ2-1; 10 bases fit TRBD2. Germline trimming cut 5 bases from V and 1 base from J; bases unmatched to any gene: 2. Germline V lookup: CDR1 MNHEY, CDR2 SMNVEV (reference sequence). The CDR3 has 15 residues. The CDR3 spells CASSRSGGSYNEQFF. As DNA, the CDR3 is TGTGCCAGCAGTCGTAGCGGGGGGTCCTACAATGAGCAGTTCTTC.

V is TRBV6-5 and J is TRBJ1-1; D call uncertain. V was trimmed by 4 bases and J by 0 bases, leaving 6 bases between them. The CDR3 has 13 residues. CDR1 is MNHEY and CDR2 is SVGAGI in the germline V gene. The CDR3 reads CASSFSVNTEAFF. Here the CDR3 DNA reads TGTGCCAGCAGTTTTTCAGTGAACACTGAAGCTTTCTTT.

The genes are TRBV4-2 and TRBJ2-6; the D gene is possibly TRBD1 (5 bases). CDR3 length: 18 amino acids. Looked up from germline, CDR1 is LGHNA and CDR2 is YNFKEQ. V was shortened by 4 bases and J by 0 bases, with 16 bases between the two germline ends. The CDR3 DNA reads TGTGCCAGCAGCCCCGAGGCCCAGGGAACCTCTGGGGCCAACGTCCTGACTTTC. Translated, it gives CASSPEAQGTSGANVLTF.

V is TRBV28 and J is TRBJ2-5; maybe TRBD2 (5 bases). The J call is in doubt because the DNA end fits TRBJ2-7 better. Germline V lookup: CDR1 MDHEN, CDR2 SYDVKM. This CDR3 spans 17 amino acids. The CDR3, as DNA: TGTGCCAGCAGGACATGGGGTAAAACCCCTCGGGATTACGAGCAGTACTTC. Translated, it gives CASRTWGKTPRDYEQYF.